This is a list of T cell receptor beta chains from one sample in a study of T cells in Graves' hyperthyroidism and ophthalmopathy. TCRdb ran MiXCR on the multiplex PCR reads and lists one entry per CDR3 protein. The sample has 470,000 or so distinct CDR3 sequences; around 21% are singletons. The sample taken for sequencing was blood. The receptors come from a man aged 18 to 35 with Graves' hyperthyroidism. Both conserved end residues are part of each CDR3. The order of the fields is clone size, CDR3 length, V gene, J gene, D gene, CDR3 DNA, CDR3 protein. D genes are given only for firm matches. Not all rows give a size; the values are once, few, many and, for expanded clones, a class.

size: many
length: 15
V: TRBV13
J: TRBJ1-1
D: -
DNA: TGTGCCAGCAGCTGGGGACCAACCCCCAACACTGAAGCTTTCTTT
CDR3: CASSWGPTPNTEAFF

size: many
length: 16
V: TRBV12-3/TRBV12-4
J: TRBJ2-6
D: -
DNA: TGTGCCAGCAAGTCGGTCGGTTTCTCTGGGGCCAACGTCCTGACTTTC
CDR3: CASKSVGFSGANVLTF

size: -
length: 12
V: TRBV6-1
J: TRBJ1-2
D: -
DNA: TGTGCCACAGACATCCGTAATTATGGCTACACCTTC
CDR3: CATDIRNYGYTF

size: -
length: 17
V: TRBV6-2/TRBV6-3
J: TRBJ2-2
D: TRBD2
DNA: TGTGCCAGCATCCCCCGAGCGGGAGGGCCGAACACCGGGGAGCTGTTTTTT
CDR3: CASIPRAGGPNTGELFF

size: many
length: 14
V: TRBV7-2
J: TRBJ1-1
D: -
DNA: TGTGCCAGCAGCGCCGAATCGGGTAACACTGAAGCTTTCTTT
CDR3: CASSAESGNTEAFF

size: many
length: 15
V: TRBV6-1
J: TRBJ2-7
D: -
DNA: TGTGCCAGCAGTGAAGCGGTGGACGCTTCCTACGAGCAGTACTTC
CDR3: CASSEAVDASYEQYF

size: few
length: 14
V: TRBV11-2
J: TRBJ2-7
D: -
DNA: TGTGCCAGCAGCTTAGACCGAGGCTTCGGCGAGCAGTACTTC
CDR3: CASSLDRGFGEQYF

size: -
length: 14
V: TRBV10-3
J: TRBJ2-5
D: -
DNA: TGTGCCATCAGTGAAGGGGGGGAGTGGGAGACCCAGTACTTC
CDR3: CAISEGGEWETQYF

size: -
length: 12
V: TRBV6-2/TRBV6-3
J: TRBJ1-2
D: -
DNA: TGTGCCAGCAGTTTCCCTGAGGACGGCTACACCTTC
CDR3: CASSFPEDGYTF

size: once
length: 17
V: TRBV12-3/TRBV12-4
J: TRBJ2-7
D: -
DNA: TGTGCCAGCAGTTTAGCACCCCTCAGGGTCCTGAGCAACGAGCAGTACTTC
CDR3: CASSLAPLRVLSNEQYF

size: few
length: 11
V: TRBV11-2
J: TRBJ1-1
D: -
DNA: TGTGCCAGCAGCGTCACCACTGAAGCTTTCTTT
CDR3: CASSVTTEAFF

size: many
length: 14
V: TRBV7-2
J: TRBJ2-2
D: -
DNA: TGTGCCAGCAGCCCGTCTCGGGCTATCGGGGAGCTGTTTTTT
CDR3: CASSPSRAIGELFF

size: few
length: 14
V: TRBV7-2
J: TRBJ2-7
D: -
DNA: TGTGCCAGCAGCCAAAGGGGAAGCTCCTACGAGCAGTACTTC
CDR3: CASSQRGSSYEQYF

size: -
length: 15
V: TRBV6-2/TRBV6-3
J: TRBJ1-5
D: -
DNA: TGTGCCAGCAGTTATTACGGACAGAGCAATCAGCCCCAGCATTTT
CDR3: CASSYYGQSNQPQHF